This is a list of T cell receptor beta chains from one sample in a study of blood T cell repertoires in COVID-19. Assay: immunoSEQ multiplex PCR; the TCRdb copy retains only in-frame clones and omits some. Here the sample spans under 300,000 clones, just over 85% being singletons. Sequenced sample: PBMCs or T cells enriched from blood (not recorded which). All receptors derive from a man between 18 and 29 years old who had recovered from COVID-19. The CDR3 runs from the conserved cysteine through the conserved F or W. D genes are given only for firm matches. Part of the rows lack a size; the others show once, few, many or a class for expanded clones.

V gene: TRBV11-3
J gene: TRBJ2-7
clone size: .
D gene: .
CDR3 protein: CASSLDTPSGQYF
CDR3 DNA: TGTGCCAGCAGCTTAGATACTCCCTCGGGGCAGTACTTC

V gene: TRBV3-1/TRBV3-2
J gene: TRBJ2-5
clone size: few
D gene: .
CDR3 protein: CASSHSSQETQYF
CDR3 DNA: TGTGCCAGCAGCCATTCGTCGCAAGAGACCCAGTACTTC

V gene: TRBV7-8
J gene: TRBJ1-1
clone size: few
D gene: TRBD1
CDR3 protein: CASSSGRAGGNTEAFF
CDR3 DNA: TGTGCCAGCAGCTCGGGCAGGGCAGGGGGGAACACTGAAGCTTTCTTT

V gene: TRBV5-1
J gene: TRBJ2-3
clone size: once
D gene: .
CDR3 protein: CASSLDGRVTDTQYF
CDR3 DNA: TGCGCCAGCAGCTTGGATGGCAGGGTCACAGATACGCAGTATTTT

V gene: TRBV11-3
J gene: TRBJ2-7
clone size: .
D gene: TRBD1
CDR3 protein: CASSLGLDRGHEQYF
CDR3 DNA: TGTGCCAGCAGCTTAGGCCTGGACAGGGGACACGAGCAGTACTTC

V gene: TRBV2
J gene: TRBJ2-3
clone size: .
D gene: TRBD2
CDR3 protein: CASSVLGTSGADTQYF
CDR3 DNA: TGTGCCAGCAGTGTTTTGGGGACTAGCGGTGCAGATACGCAGTATTTT

V gene: TRBV4-1
J gene: TRBJ1-2
clone size: .
D gene: .
CDR3 protein: CASSQDPAAYGYTF
CDR3 DNA: TGCGCCAGCAGCCAAGATCCCGCAGCGTATGGCTACACCTTC

V gene: TRBV7-9
J gene: TRBJ2-3
clone size: .
D gene: TRBD1
CDR3 protein: CASSPKGQGVGTDTQYF
CDR3 DNA: TGTGCCAGCAGCCCAAAAGGGCAGGGGGTAGGCACAGATACGCAGTATTTT

V gene: TRBV30
J gene: TRBJ2-3
clone size: .
D gene: TRBD2
CDR3 protein: CAWSVLGTSGASTQYF
CDR3 DNA: TGTGCCTGGAGTGTACTAGGGACTAGCGGGGCAAGTACGCAGTATTTT

V gene: TRBV10-2
J gene: TRBJ1-1
clone size: .
D gene: TRBD1
CDR3 protein: CASSSTRRGQNTEAFF
CDR3 DNA: TGCGCCAGCTCTTCCACCCGGAGGGGGCAGAACACTGAAGCTTTCTTT

V gene: TRBV11-3
J gene: TRBJ2-3
clone size: .
D gene: TRBD1
CDR3 protein: CASSGGAEWPQYF
CDR3 DNA: TGTGCCAGCTCAGGGGGCGCGGAGTGGCCGCAGTATTTT

V gene: TRBV28
J gene: TRBJ1-5
clone size: once
D gene: .
CDR3 protein: CASTAPNRAGQPQHF
CDR3 DNA: TGTGCCAGCACGGCCCCCAACAGGGCCGGTCAGCCCCAGCATTTT

V gene: TRBV15
J gene: TRBJ2-1
clone size: .
D gene: .
CDR3 protein: CATSREGGSYNEQFF
CDR3 DNA: TGTGCCACCAGCAGAGAGGGGGGCTCCTACAATGAGCAGTTCTTC

V gene: TRBV5-5
J gene: TRBJ2-2
clone size: once
D gene: .
CDR3 protein: CASRSAGNTGELFF
CDR3 DNA: TGTGCCAGCAGGTCAGCGGGGAACACCGGGGAGCTGTTTTTT

V gene: TRBV11-1
J gene: TRBJ1-1
clone size: .
D gene: .
CDR3 protein: CASSLVDTEAFF
CDR3 DNA: TGTGCCAGCAGCTTAGTAGACACTGAAGCTTTCTTT

V gene: TRBV3-1/TRBV3-2
J gene: TRBJ1-3
clone size: few
D gene: TRBD1
CDR3 protein: CASSHRQGVKAGNTIYF
CDR3 DNA: TGTGCCAGCAGCCATCGACAGGGAGTAAAGGCTGGAAACACCATATATTTT

V gene: TRBV6-1
J gene: TRBJ2-1
clone size: .
D gene: TRBD2
CDR3 protein: CASSGERGNPFGEQFF
CDR3 DNA: TGTGCCAGCAGTGGCGAGCGGGGGAATCCTTTTGGTGAGCAGTTCTTC

V gene: TRBV5-6
J gene: TRBJ1-5
clone size: .
D gene: TRBD1
CDR3 protein: CASSRLQGDQPQHF
CDR3 DNA: TGTGCCAGCAGCAGGCTACAGGGGGATCAGCCCCAGCATTTT

V gene: TRBV5-6
J gene: TRBJ2-3
clone size: .
D gene: .
CDR3 protein: CASSFLLADTDTQYF
CDR3 DNA: TGTGCCAGCAGCTTTCTACTAGCAGACACAGATACGCAGTATTTT

V gene: TRBV27
J gene: TRBJ1-1
clone size: .
D gene: TRBD1
CDR3 protein: CASSPTGTGNTEAFF
CDR3 DNA: TGTGCCAGCAGTCCCACCGGGACAGGGAACACTGAAGCTTTCTTT

V gene: TRBV7-3
J gene: TRBJ2-1
clone size: .
D gene: TRBD2
CDR3 protein: CASSLKREGVYNEQFF
CDR3 DNA: TGTGCCAGCAGCTTAAAGCGGGAGGGCGTCTACAATGAGCAGTTCTTC

V gene: TRBV13
J gene: TRBJ2-5
clone size: .
D gene: TRBD2
CDR3 protein: CASSLYLAGGPSLETQYF
CDR3 DNA: TGTGCCAGCAGCTTATACCTAGCGGGAGGGCCCTCCTTGGAGACCCAGTACTTC

V gene: TRBV7-9
J gene: TRBJ2-3
clone size: .
D gene: .
CDR3 protein: CASSNPLFGDTQYF
CDR3 DNA: TGTGCCAGCAGTAACCCTCTCTTCGGAGATACGCAGTATTTT

V gene: TRBV18
J gene: TRBJ1-5
clone size: .
D gene: .
CDR3 protein: CASSESLGQPQHF
CDR3 DNA: TGTGCCAGCTCAGAAAGTCTAGGTCAGCCCCAGCATTTT

V gene: TRBV30
J gene: TRBJ1-2
clone size: .
D gene: .
CDR3 protein: CAWDLQGLGGYTF
CDR3 DNA: TGTGCCTGGGACCTACAGGGTTTGGGTGGCTACACCTTC

V gene: TRBV3-1/TRBV3-2
J gene: TRBJ2-1
clone size: .
D gene: .
CDR3 protein: CASSLVNEQFF
CDR3 DNA: TGTGCCAGCAGCCTCGTCAATGAGCAGTTCTTC

V gene: TRBV7-9
J gene: TRBJ1-4
clone size: .
D gene: .
CDR3 protein: CASSPRQATNEKLFF
CDR3 DNA: TGTGCCAGCAGCCCCCGACAGGCAACTAATGAAAAACTGTTTTTT

V gene: TRBV19
J gene: TRBJ2-1
clone size: .
D gene: TRBD1
CDR3 protein: CASSSSAATGGGREQFF
CDR3 DNA: TGTGCCAGTAGTAGCTCCGCCGCGACAGGGGGCGGACGGGAGCAGTTCTTC

V gene: TRBV7-2
J gene: TRBJ2-5
clone size: .
D gene: .
CDR3 protein: CASSTGYETQYF
CDR3 DNA: TGTGCCAGCAGCACAGGGTACGAGACCCAGTACTTC

V gene: TRBV5-1
J gene: TRBJ1-4
clone size: .
D gene: .
CDR3 protein: CASSSAGVFKEKLFF
CDR3 DNA: TGCGCCAGCAGCTCGGCAGGGGTTTTTAAGGAAAAACTGTTTTTT

V gene: TRBV25-1
J gene: TRBJ2-1
clone size: .
D gene: .
CDR3 protein: CASSDPPLGEQFF
CDR3 DNA: TGTGCCAGCAGTGACCCTCCCCTCGGGGAGCAGTTCTTC

V gene: TRBV29-1
J gene: TRBJ1-2
clone size: few
D gene: .
CDR3 protein: CSVSPGYTLGGYTF
CDR3 DNA: TGCAGCGTTTCTCCAGGGTATACGCTAGGAGGCTACACCTTC

V gene: TRBV4-1
J gene: TRBJ1-3
clone size: .
D gene: TRBD1
CDR3 protein: CASSQPDRDPGNTIYF
CDR3 DNA: TGCGCCAGCAGCCAGCCCGACAGGGACCCTGGAAACACCATATATTTT

V gene: TRBV3-1/TRBV3-2
J gene: TRBJ1-3
clone size: .
D gene: .
CDR3 protein: CASSLSSIPSSGNTIYF
CDR3 DNA: TGTGCCAGCAGCCTATCCTCCATTCCGAGCTCTGGAAACACCATATATTTT

V gene: TRBV5-6
J gene: TRBJ2-1
clone size: few
D gene: .
CDR3 protein: CASSTGQYNEQFF
CDR3 DNA: TGTGCCAGCAGCACCGGACAGTACAATGAGCAGTTCTTC

V gene: TRBV15
J gene: TRBJ2-7
clone size: once
D gene: TRBD1
CDR3 protein: CATSGRDRLYEQYF
CDR3 DNA: TGTGCCACCAGCGGACGGGACAGACTTTACGAGCAGTACTTC

V gene: TRBV10-3
J gene: TRBJ2-7
clone size: .
D gene: .
CDR3 protein: CAISESTVSYEQYF
CDR3 DNA: TGTGCCATCAGTGAGTCGACAGTGAGCTACGAGCAGTACTTC

V gene: TRBV7-2
J gene: TRBJ1-2
clone size: once
D gene: .
CDR3 protein: CASSLVETYGGYTF
CDR3 DNA: TGTGCCAGCAGCTTAGTGGAGACCTATGGCGGCTACACCTTC

V gene: TRBV6-5
J gene: TRBJ1-1
clone size: .
D gene: .
CDR3 protein: CASTTANTEAFF
CDR3 DNA: TGTGCCAGCACGACAGCGAACACTGAAGCTTTCTTT

V gene: TRBV2
J gene: TRBJ1-1
clone size: .
D gene: .
CDR3 protein: CASSGGEGWNTEAFF
CDR3 DNA: TGTGCCAGCAGTGGAGGAGAGGGCTGGAACACTGAAGCTTTCTTT

V gene: TRBV5-1
J gene: TRBJ2-1
clone size: .
D gene: TRBD1
CDR3 protein: CASSWRTGGDDEQFF
CDR3 DNA: TGCGCCAGCAGCTGGAGGACAGGGGGGGACGATGAGCAGTTCTTC